Listed below are T cell receptor beta chains from one sample, sequenced in a study of shared clonotypes between healthy human individuals. Assay used: immunoSEQ multiplex PCR; TCRdb lists only in-frame clones, some missing. This table has some 2 million clones, about 95% appearing once. The sample was naive CD4+ T cells sorted from blood. Receptor source: a man aged 18 to 29 in good health. CDR3s leave out the opening cysteine and the closing phenylalanine or tryptophan. Not every row has a clone size; where given, it reads once, few, many or a size class.

j_call,clone_size,v_call,cdr3_aa
TRBJ1-2,NA,TRBV27,ASSLSGGANYGYT
TRBJ1-5,once,TRBV6-1,ATQGTGNQPQH
TRBJ2-7,NA,TRBV5-1,ASSLGLAVYEQY
TRBJ2-5,NA,TRBV27,ASSRTIGETQY
TRBJ2-1,NA,TRBV5-4,ASSFRQVTALYNEQF
TRBJ2-1,once,TRBV15,ATSGARLGNEQF
TRBJ2-7,NA,TRBV28,ASGRGGYEQY
TRBJ1-4,NA,TRBV9,ASSVGLGPRNEKLF
TRBJ1-1,NA,TRBV29-1,SVEFLGQGGPEAF
TRBJ2-5,NA,TRBV18,ASSPVAGGPGQETQY
TRBJ2-2,NA,TRBV5-6,ASSLAAGQGGELF
TRBJ1-2,NA,TRBV5-1,ASSSPPGRIANYGYT
TRBJ2-7,NA,TRBV6-5,ASSRTGTVSYEQY
TRBJ2-7,NA,TRBV25-1,ASSGDLYEQY
TRBJ2-7,NA,TRBV4-1,ASSQDRGRKSSYEQY
TRBJ2-5,NA,TRBV6-5,ASSYSISPQETQY
TRBJ2-3,NA,TRBV19,ASSFRTLDTQY
TRBJ2-7,NA,TRBV7-2,ASSLVRTYEQY
TRBJ2-5,NA,TRBV5-6,ASSLFGQGDQETQY
TRBJ1-4,NA,TRBV5-1,ASSRGATNEKLF
TRBJ1-2,once,TRBV28,ASSSTTKGGYT
TRBJ2-1,NA,TRBV5-4,ASSSTGGSEQF
TRBJ2-1,NA,TRBV13,ASSPGRRNEQF
TRBJ2-7,NA,TRBV6-6,ASIGQGGPYEQY
TRBJ1-1,NA,TRBV6-1,ASSDHTSNTEAF
TRBJ1-4,NA,TRBV5-4,ASSLVAGGNEKLF
TRBJ2-1,NA,TRBV5-1,ASSLATSGGTNEQF
TRBJ2-1,NA,TRBV20-1,SAGYNEQF
TRBJ2-5,NA,TRBV10-3,AIGFGGSQETQY
TRBJ1-2,NA,TRBV27,ASSPLGSYGYT
TRBJ1-1,NA,TRBV28,ASRPSPPGVNTEAF
TRBJ2-1,NA,TRBV2,ASSADYSGEQF
TRBJ2-3,NA,TRBV7-9,ASSRDQPSTDTQY
TRBJ1-1,NA,TRBV19,ASNPGRLNTEAF
TRBJ2-5,once,TRBV27,ASSLAGGAFQETQY
TRBJ1-4,NA,TRBV30,AWSAYRGQANEKLF
TRBJ2-1,NA,TRBV5-4,ASSQESSGRYNEQF
TRBJ2-7,once,TRBV6-5,AWQQPHEQY
TRBJ2-3,once,TRBV28,ASSVAGGLKDTQY
TRBJ2-1,NA,TRBV5-1,ASSGGLAGKDEQF
TRBJ2-4,NA,TRBV6-1,ASSKGTASFAKNIQY
TRBJ2-7,NA,TRBV6-1,ASSDRYEQY
TRBJ2-1,NA,TRBV5-1,ASRLWDGDSYNEQF
TRBJ2-1,NA,TRBV27,ASSFKHSGTTNEQF
TRBJ2-7,once,TRBV5-1,ASSVLGAGHYEQY
TRBJ2-7,NA,TRBV5-1,ASSLDPGPLAYEQY
TRBJ1-5,NA,TRBV27,ASSLSTNQPQH